The clone carrying this TCR beta chain has only one observation. What it binds is not known. The V and J ends lost 4 bases and 3 bases, in that order; junction bases with no gene match: 9. The CDR3 has 17 residues. Germline V lookup: CDR1 SGHTA, CDR2 FQGNSA. This record belongs to a study of shared clonotypes between healthy human individuals. Each subset's genomic DNA was split evenly across several immunoSEQ plates. Sequencing used immunoSEQ multiplex PCR; TCRdb keeps in-frame clones, though not all of them. The sample holds a few million clones; roughly nine tenths are singletons and the top ten take around 0.15%. Study outcomes and limitations: Clonotypes shared by all four donors outscored non-shared clonotypes in generation probability.

This chain uses TRBV7-2 with TRBJ2-1; 10 bases fit TRBD2. Sequenced: naive CD4+ T cells sorted from blood. Subset specified: CD45RA+ positively selected. The clonotype originates from a man aged 18 to 30 in good health. The CDR3 DNA reads TGTGCCAGCAGCTCGAGGACTAGCGGATTATTCTACAATGAGCAGTTCTTC. Its translation is CASSSRTSGLFYNEQFF.